This T cell receptor (beta chain) was retrieved from a study of blood T cell repertoires in COVID-19. CDR3 length: 13 residues. V trimming: 6 bases; J trimming: 3 bases; junction bases outside the gene matches: 4. Germline CDR1 is WSHSY and CDR2 is SAAADI. Clones were read by immunoSEQ multiplex PCR, and TCRdb kept only the in-frame ones, dropping some. This table holds 210,000 or so clones, more than 75% found once. The TCR comes from a woman aged 40 to 49 with acute COVID-19. The sequencing input was PBMCs or T cells enriched from blood (not recorded which). The chain uses TRBV10-2 and TRBJ1-1, with 7 bases fitting TRBD1. CDR3 sequence: CASREQGYTEAFF. For the CDR3, the DNA is TGCGCCAGCAGGGAACAGGGGTACACTGAAGCTTTCTTT.